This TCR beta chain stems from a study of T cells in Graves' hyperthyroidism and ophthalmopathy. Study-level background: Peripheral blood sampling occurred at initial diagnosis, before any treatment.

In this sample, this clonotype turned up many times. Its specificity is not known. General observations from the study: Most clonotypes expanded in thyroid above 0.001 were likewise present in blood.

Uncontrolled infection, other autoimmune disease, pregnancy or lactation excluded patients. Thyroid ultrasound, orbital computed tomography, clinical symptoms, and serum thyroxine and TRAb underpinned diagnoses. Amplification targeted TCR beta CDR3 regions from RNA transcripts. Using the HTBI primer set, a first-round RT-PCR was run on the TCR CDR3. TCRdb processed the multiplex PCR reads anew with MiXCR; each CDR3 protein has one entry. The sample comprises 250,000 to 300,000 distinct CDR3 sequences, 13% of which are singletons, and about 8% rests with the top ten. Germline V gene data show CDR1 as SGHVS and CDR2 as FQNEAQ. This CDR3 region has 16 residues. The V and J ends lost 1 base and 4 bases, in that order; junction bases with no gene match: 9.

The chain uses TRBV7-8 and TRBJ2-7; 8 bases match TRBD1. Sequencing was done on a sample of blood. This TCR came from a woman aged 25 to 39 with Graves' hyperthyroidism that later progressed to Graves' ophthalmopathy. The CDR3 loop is CASSLGHGQGGYEQYF. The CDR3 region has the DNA TGTGCCAGCAGCTTAGGCCATGGACAGGGCGGGTACGAGCAGTACTTC.